The rows below give T cell receptor beta chains drawn from one sample of a study of shared clonotypes between healthy human individuals. Only in-frame clones appear in the TCRdb table, and some are missing; sequencing was by immunoSEQ multiplex PCR. The table records about 2.4 million clones, 93% of them present only once. The sample comprised naive CD4+ T cells from PBMCs. These TCRs come from a man aged 18 to 29 in good health. Some clones in this sample may be carry-over from other donors' samples. Each CDR3 is given with its conserved first and last residue. The D gene is left open where the match is weak. Clone size appears in some rows only: once, few, many, or a class for an expanded clone.

TRBV20-1	.	TRBJ2-7	.	TGCAGTGGGAAAGGGATCACGGAGCAGTACTTC	CSGKGITEQYF
TRBV6-6	few	TRBJ1-2	.	TGTGCCAGCAGTTACTCGACGGGGCCAGGTGGCTACACCTTC	CASSYSTGPGGYTF
TRBV5-6	.	TRBJ2-5	.	TGTGCCAGTCGCGCTCGAGGATACCGGTACCAAGAGACCCAGTACTTC	CASRARGYRYQETQYF
TRBV6-1	.	TRBJ2-7	.	TGTGCCAGCAGCTTGGCAGTGTCCTACGAGCAGTACTTC	CASSLAVSYEQYF
TRBV30	once	TRBJ1-5	.	TGTGCCTGGAGTGCCTCAGTAGCGAGGGAACAGCCCCAGCATTTT	CAWSASVAREQPQHF
TRBV15	.	TRBJ2-1	.	TGTGCCACCAGCAGATCCTCGCAGGGCAGAGTATCCCTGCGGTTCTTC	CATSRSSQGRVSLRFF
TRBV5-1	.	TRBJ2-2	.	TGCGCCAGCAGCTTGTTCGCAGGGGTCACCGGGGAGCTGTTTTTT	CASSLFAGVTGELFF
TRBV6-1	.	TRBJ1-4	.	TGTGCCAGCAACGTAGCTGGGGGGAGGGGTGAAAAACTGTTTTTT	CASNVAGGRGEKLFF
TRBV11-2	.	TRBJ2-4	.	TGTGCCAGCAGCTTTTCCCCAGGGGCGGGCAAAAACATTCAGTACTTC	CASSFSPGAGKNIQYF
TRBV5-1	.	TRBJ1-3	.	TGCGCCAGCAGCCACGGACAGGGAAACACCATATATTTT	CASSHGQGNTIYF
TRBV10-1	once	TRBJ2-1	.	TGCGCCGGCAGTGACTCCGCGAGAAACAATGAGCAGTTCTTC	CAGSDSARNNEQFF
TRBV7-9	.	TRBJ1-2	TRBD1	TGTGCCAGCAGCTTGGATAGGGGGCATGCCTATGGCTACACCTTC	CASSLDRGHAYGYTF
TRBV7-3	.	TRBJ2-1	TRBD2	TGTGCCAGCAGTCGTACCGGGACTAGCGGGAAAAATGAGCAGTTCTTC	CASSRTGTSGKNEQFF
TRBV7-8	.	TRBJ2-3	TRBD2	TGTGCCAGCAGCCAAAAGCGGCTAGCGGGGGCAGATACGCAGTATTTT	CASSQKRLAGADTQYF
TRBV6-4	.	TRBJ1-2	TRBD1	TGTGCCAGCAGTCCATGGACAGGGGGGAACTATGGCTACACCTTC	CASSPWTGGNYGYTF
TRBV5-1	.	TRBJ2-1	TRBD2	TGCGCCAGCAGCCTACGGACTAGCGGGAACAATGAGCAGTTCTTC	CASSLRTSGNNEQFF
TRBV9	.	TRBJ2-1	.	TGTGCCAGCAGCGGGGGACTTTTCAATGAGCAGTTCTTC	CASSGGLFNEQFF
TRBV9	.	TRBJ2-1	.	TGTGCCACCCCAGCACGCTCCCCCTACAATGAGCAGTTCTTC	CATPARSPYNEQFF
TRBV5-1	.	TRBJ2-3	.	TGCGCCAGCAGCTTGAGCGGTACAGATACGCAGTATTTT	CASSLSGTDTQYF
TRBV14	.	TRBJ2-3	TRBD1	TGTGCCAGCAGCCGAGAACAGGGGGGTACGCAGTATTTT	CASSREQGGTQYF
TRBV29-1	.	TRBJ1-2	.	TGCAGCGTTTCCCCCCAGTGGGACTATGGCTACACCTTC	CSVSPQWDYGYTF
TRBV4-1	.	TRBJ1-1	TRBD1	TGCGCCAGCAGCCTTCAGGGGGACCAGAACACTGAAGCTTTCTTT	CASSLQGDQNTEAFF
TRBV7-3	.	TRBJ2-7	TRBD2	TGTGCCAGCAGCAGGACGGGGGGTTACTACGAGCAGTACTTC	CASSRTGGYYEQYF
TRBV7-3	.	TRBJ2-1	TRBD2	TGTGCCAGCAGCCCTCAAGGCGGGAGCCATGAGCAGTTCTTC	CASSPQGGSHEQFF
TRBV2	.	TRBJ2-2	.	TGTGCCAGCAAAACGGATCGAAACACCGGGGAGCTGTTTTTT	CASKTDRNTGELFF
TRBV5-1	.	TRBJ1-4	TRBD1	TGCGCCAGCAGCAGATACCCGGGACAGAGAACAACTAATGAAAAACTGTTTTTT	CASSRYPGQRTTNEKLFF